One and the same sample provided the 27 T cell receptor beta chains below, sequenced in a study of identical twins. Via MiXCR, TCRdb re-called the 5' RACE reads, giving one row per CDR3 protein. This sample yields roughly 250,000 distinct CDR3 sequences, of which around 6.6% are seen a single time; under 4% belongs to the top ten. The same sample was also used in a study of yellow fever vaccine responses in identical twins.

Sequencing used memory (CD45RO+) T cells sorted from blood. The receptors derive from a woman aged 18-29 years in good health.

This clonotype was counted ten times or more. The chain employs TRBV28 and TRBJ2-7; 10 positions agree with TRBD1. V was pared by 7 bases and J by 4 bases, with 10 bases of the junction left unmatched. The germline CDR1 and CDR2 sequences are MDHEN and SYDVKM. This CDR3 region has 15 residues. The CDR3 here is CASTGQGKSRYEQYF. In nucleotides, the CDR3 is TGTGCCAGCACGGGACAGGGGAAAAGTCGGTACGAGCAGTACTTC.

This clonotype has ten or more counts. The chain combines TRBV5-1 with TRBJ2-5; possibly TRBD2 for D (5 bases). The germline gives CDR1 SGHRS, CDR2 YFSETQ. V was shortened by 1 base and J by 2 bases, with 12 bases between the two germline ends. This CDR3 region has 15 residues. This CDR3 is CASSLYTTGQETQYF. In DNA, the CDR3 is TGCGCCAGCAGCTTGTATACGACGGGGCAAGAGACCCAGTACTTC.

This clonotype occurred a few times. This chain joins TRBV5-5 and TRBJ2-7; no firm D call. The CDR3 loop spans 15 amino acids. V was clipped by 2 bases and J by 0 bases, with 12 bases between them. CDR1 is SGHKS, CDR2 YYEKEE, per germline (reference sequence). This chain's CDR3 is CASSFIGADSYEQYF. In DNA form, the CDR3 reads TGTGCCAGCAGCTTCATCGGCGCGGACTCCTACGAGCAGTACTTC.

The chain uses TRBV4-2 and TRBJ2-5; 7 bases fit TRBD2. The CDR3 is 15 residues long. The germline V gene has CDR1 LGHNA and CDR2 YNFKEQ. Trimming at V came to 3 bases and at J to 3 bases, leaving 7 bases not matched to a gene. CDR3 sequence reads: CASSQMGLPEETQYF. The CDR3 DNA reads TGTGCCAGCAGCCAGATGGGACTACCAGAAGAGACCCAGTACTTC.

J is TRBJ2-5 and V is TRBV10-3; maybe TRBD1 (6 bases). The CDR3 covers 17 residues. CDR1 is ENHRY, CDR2 SYGVKD, per germline. With 2 bases removed from V and 5 bases from J, the gap between germline ends came to 21 bases. For the CDR3, the DNA is TGTGCCATCAGTGAGATCCTCGGGACCCCAAGGGGGGAGACCCAGTACTTC. Residues: CAISEILGTPRGETQYF.

This clonotype came up a few times. V and J are TRBV28 and TRBJ2-7; D uncertain. The V gene lost 1 base and the J gene lost 3 bases, with 10 bases spanning the gap. CDR3 size: 14 residues. Germline-derived CDR1 and CDR2 are MDHEN and SYDVKM. The CDR3 spells CASSLSQRLYEQYF. The CDR3 DNA is TGTGCCAGCAGTTTATCGCAACGCCTCTACGAGCAGTACTTC.

In this sample, this clonotype turned up a few times. The chain links TRBV14 to TRBJ1-3; D is unresolved. The CDR3 runs 18 residues. Trimming left V 3 bases short and J 0 bases short, with 18 bases between. Germline V gene sequence: CDR1 SGHDN, CDR2 FVKESK. The CDR3 DNA sequence: TGTGCCAGCAGCCAGATCTCAAAGGGTTTGATCTCTGGAAACACCATATATTTT. Protein product: CASSQISKGLISGNTIYF.

The V gene is TRBV20-1, the J gene TRBJ1-2; D perhaps matches TRBD1 (5 bases). The V end lost 0 bases, the J end lost 7 bases, and 24 bases lay between the germline ends. The CDR3 totals 17 residues. Germline V gene lookup returns CDR1 DFQATT and CDR2 SNEGSKA (reference sequence). The DNA of the CDR3 is TGCAGTGCTAGAGATGATTTTTTCCAGGGCATGCATAGTGGCTACACCTTC. Its translation: CSARDDFFQGMHSGYTF.

This clonotype showed up just a few times. The chain is built from TRBV7-4 and TRBJ1-3, with D perhaps TRBD1 (5 bases). The CDR3 contains 15 residues. Per germline, CDR1 SGHVT and CDR2 SQSDAQ. Between the trimmed V and J ends, which lost 5 bases and 3 bases, there was a span of 14 bases. In DNA, the CDR3 is TGTGCCAGCAGCCCGGGGCGTGTAGGTGGAAACACCATATATTTT. Translated: CASSPGRVGGNTIYF.

The chain is built from TRBV7-9 and TRBJ2-2; D is perhaps TRBD1 (5 bases). Trimming took 5 bases from V and 3 from J, leaving 16 bases between them. The CDR3 consists of 16 residues. CDR1 is SEHNR and CDR2 is FQNEAQ in the germline V gene (reference sequence). The CDR3 DNA follows: TGTGCCAGCAGCAACCGACAGACGGGTTACACCGGGGAGCTGTTTTTT. It codes for CASSNRQTGYTGELFF.

This clonotype was recorded many times. The chain links TRBV2 to TRBJ1-5; 7 bases align to TRBD1. Germline CDR1 and CDR2: SNHLY and FYNNEI. This CDR3 contains 14 residues. The V and J ends lost 5 bases and 7 bases, in that order; junction bases with no gene match: 8. The CDR3 DNA follows: TGTGCCAGCAGTCGAGGACAGGTTCTGCAGCCCCAGCATTTT. This translates into CASSRGQVLQPQHF.

This clonotype was recorded at least ten times. This chain joins TRBV12-3 or TRBV12-4 and TRBJ1-5; D may be TRBD1 (5 bases). The CDR3 covers 14 residues. The V gene lost 3 bases and the J gene lost 9 bases, with 15 bases spanning the gap. The CDR3 DNA reads as TGTGCCAGCAGTTTTTTCAGGGACCATGGGCCCCAGCATTTT. It codes for CASSFFRDHGPQHF.

This clonotype turned up a few times. The V and J genes are TRBV25-1 and TRBJ2-1; the match to TRBD1 covers 7 bases. This CDR3 has 14 residues. V trimming: 7 bases; J trimming: 5 bases; junction bases outside the gene matches: 8. CDR1 is MGHDK, CDR2 SYGVNS, per germline. The CDR3 reads CASTTGTANNEQFF. In DNA, the CDR3 is TGTGCCAGCACCACCGGGACAGCTAACAATGAGCAGTTCTTC.

This clonotype has a count of ten or more. The chain is built from TRBV4-1 and TRBJ1-5, with a tentative D call TRBD1 (5 bases). V was pared by 4 bases and J by 7 bases, with 14 bases between. CDR1 is MGHRA and CDR2 is YSYEKL in the germline V gene. This CDR3 spans 14 amino acids. The CDR3 coding sequence is TGCGCCAGCAGCCTAACGGGACCCCGCCAGCCCCAGCATTTT. Amino acids: CASSLTGPRQPQHF.

V gene TRBV19 combines with J gene TRBJ2-2; D is perhaps TRBD1 or TRBD2 (7 bases each). CDR3 length equals 14 residues. V was cut by 10 bases and J by 3 bases, with 15 bases left in between. Germline V gene data show CDR1 as LNHDA and CDR2 as SQIVND (reference sequence). The CDR3 reads CATKGAGDTGELFF. CDR3 in DNA: TGTGCCACCAAGGGGGCGGGAGACACCGGGGAGCTGTTTTTT.

The table lists this clonotype with many counts. The chain recombines TRBV12-5 with TRBJ2-1; D is uncertain. The germline CDR1 and CDR2 sequences are LGHNT and FRNRAP. The V gene lost 2 bases and the J gene lost 0 bases, with 11 bases spanning the gap. The CDR3 is made up of 16 amino acids. CDR3 protein: CASGLYRPDSYNEQFF. DNA for the CDR3: TGTGCTAGTGGTTTGTATCGCCCGGACTCCTACAATGAGCAGTTCTTC.

V is TRBV25-1 and J is TRBJ2-5, with a possible D match to TRBD2 (5 bases). The V gene's germline CDR1 is MGHDK and CDR2 SYGVNS. V lost 3 bases and J 5 bases, leaving 22 bases between the germline ends. The CDR3 sequence is 17 residues long. The CDR3 loop reads CASSETSTGPGNETQYF. In DNA, the CDR3 is TGTGCCAGCAGTGAGACGTCCACCGGACCGGGAAACGAGACCCAGTACTTC.

This clonotype was recorded at least ten times. The V and J genes are TRBV12-3 or TRBV12-4 and TRBJ1-5, with unresolved D. V was trimmed by 1 base and J by 0 bases, leaving 16 bases between them. CDR3 length: 18 amino acids. CDR3 region: CASSLGTWLENSNQPQHF. For the CDR3, the DNA is TGTGCCAGCAGTTTAGGTACATGGTTGGAAAATAGCAATCAGCCCCAGCATTTT.

The rearrangement joins TRBV4-1 to TRBJ2-6, with a weak D call TRBD2 (5 bases). The CDR3 has 16 amino acids. Germline lookup yields CDR1 MGHRA and CDR2 YSYEKL. The ends were cut back, 3 bases at V and 0 bases at J, with 9 bases in the middle. Written as DNA, the CDR3 is TGCGCCAGCAGCCACCCCGGAGGCTCTGGGGCCAACGTCCTGACTTTC. As protein: CASSHPGGSGANVLTF.

This clonotype showed up just a few times. The V and J genes are TRBV19 and TRBJ2-3, with 9 bases aligning to TRBD1. Losses at the gene ends were 5 bases for V and 2 bases for J; bases not matched to a gene: 5. CDR1 is LNHDA and CDR2 is SQIVND in the germline V gene (reference sequence). The CDR3 runs to 15 residues. CDR3 in DNA: TGTGCCAGTAGTCCACAGGGGGCCACCACAGATACGCAGTATTTT. Translation gives CASSPQGATTDTQYF. Combining the CDR3 with reference TRBV19 and TRBJ2-3 gives the whole variable domain DGGITQSPKYLFRKEGQNVTLSCEQNLNHDAMYWYRQDPGQGLRLIYYSQIVNDFQKGDIAEGYSVSREKKESFPLTVTSAQKNPTAFYLCASSPQGATTDTQYFGPGTRLTVL.

This clonotype occurred many times. The rearrangement uses TRBV27 and TRBJ2-5; D is possibly TRBD1 (5 bases). CDR3 length equals 15 residues. Germline CDR1 reads MNHEY; CDR2 reads SMNVEV (reference sequence). V was trimmed by 2 bases and J by 4 bases, leaving 14 bases between them. As DNA, the CDR3 is TGTGCCAGCAGTTTAGGGGCAGTAACGAGAGAGACCCAGTACTTC. It is translated as CASSLGAVTRETQYF.

The rearrangement joins TRBV7-9 to TRBJ1-2; D not resolved. The CDR3 is 15 residues long. CDR1 and CDR2 (germline): SEHNR, FQNEAQ (reference sequence). V was shortened by 3 bases and J by 7 bases, with 18 bases between the two germline ends. CDR3 bases: TGTGCCAGCAGCTTTTATCGGACTGCCGACGGTGGCTACACCTTC. Protein sequence: CASSFYRTADGGYTF.

The chain links TRBV29-1 to TRBJ2-7; the D is unclear. This CDR3 region has 14 residues. V was shortened by 4 bases and J by 7 bases, with 20 bases between the two germline ends. Germline CDR1 and CDR2: SQVTM and ANQGSEA. Here the CDR3 DNA reads TGCAGCGTTGTTGTTGAGTCGCGGCCTCGGGAGCAGTACTTC. Translated, it gives CSVVVESRPREQYF.

A note on this clonotype: The junction shows a germline mismatch at one end, possibly a read error. This chain links TRBV3-1 with TRBJ2-1; TRBD2 matches at 8 bases. The CDR3 runs to 17 residues. The germline V gene has CDR1 LGHDT and CDR2 YNNKEL (reference sequence). The CDR3 nucleotides read TGTGCCAGCACCCAAGGGGCTGGGACTAGATCCTACAATGAGCAGTTCTTC. It translates to CASTQGAGTRSYNEQFF.

In this sample, this clonotype turned up a few times. J is TRBJ2-3 and V is TRBV7-2, with 8 bases fitting TRBD2. The germline V gene encodes CDR1 SGHTA and CDR2 FQGNSA. V lost 5 bases, J lost 0 bases, and 4 bases stayed unmatched. The CDR3 totals 15 residues. CDR3 protein: CASSRGGPSTDTQYF. The CDR3 DNA is TGTGCCAGCAGCCGGGGGGGGCCAAGCACAGATACGCAGTATTTT.

This clonotype was counted a few times. The chain recombines TRBV29-1 with TRBJ2-4; TRBD2 matches 10 bases. This CDR3 has 15 residues. Unmatched junction bases numbered 7, after V lost 5 bases and J lost 3 bases. Germline V CDR1 and CDR2: SQVTM, ANQGSEA. CDR3 in amino acids: CSVMKAGGNKNIQYF. CDR3 DNA: TGCAGCGTTATGAAAGCGGGAGGGAACAAAAACATTCAGTACTTC.

This chain uses TRBV7-8 with TRBJ2-5; the D is unclear. The germline V gene has CDR1 SGHVS and CDR2 FQNEAQ. CDR3 length: 14 amino acids. The V end lost 2 bases, the J end lost 5 bases, and 12 bases lay between the germline ends. As DNA, the CDR3 is TGTGCCAGCAGCTTATTGTCCTTTGGGGAGACCCAGTACTTC. This encodes CASSLLSFGETQYF.